The next 25 T cell receptor beta chains were all read from a single sample in a study of shared clonotypes between healthy human individuals. Clones were read by immunoSEQ multiplex PCR, and TCRdb kept only the in-frame ones, dropping some. The profile covers some 490,000 clones, with roughly 80% appearing a single time and roughly 13% taken by the ten largest. Specimen: PBMCs. These receptors were taken from a woman between 35 and 50 years old in good health. Some clones in this sample may be carry-over from other donors' samples.

This clone was detected only once. The V call is TRBV21-1, the J call TRBJ1-1; the table gives TRBD1 as D, unverified against the DNA. TRBV21-1 is an annotated pseudogene. CDR3 length: 15 residues. DNA for the CDR3: TGTGCCAGCAGCAAGGACGACATTAGGGGCACTGAAGCTTTCTTT. Encoded protein: CASSKDDIRGTEAFF.

This chain joins TRBV10-3 and TRBJ2-5, with D perhaps being TRBD1 or TRBD2 (6 bases each). Between the trimmed V and J ends, which lost 3 bases and 4 bases, there was a span of 12 bases. The V gene's germline CDR1 is ENHRY and CDR2 SYGVKD. The CDR3 is 14 amino acids. This CDR3 is CAISDYGGGETQYF. CDR3 DNA: TGTGCCATCAGTGATTATGGAGGGGGAGAGACCCAGTACTTC.

The sample holds many counts of this clone. The chain's CDR3 is CASSVQAGPYEQYF. The CDR3 coding sequence is TGTGCCAGCAGTGTTCAAGCGGGACCCTACGAGCAGTACTTC. The rearrangement joins TRBV2 to TRBJ2-7, with 7 bases that match TRBD2. CDR3 length: 14 amino acids. Germline assignment: CDR1 SNHLY and CDR2 FYNNEI. V shed 4 bases and J 2 bases; nucleotides not matched to a gene: 5.

A word on this clone: A read error is likely here: a far larger clone is one base away. This sample includes further DNA sequences coding for the same CDR3. The DNA for the CDR3 is TGCGCTAGCAGCCGAGGACAGAGCACTGAAGCTTTCTTT. Its protein product is CASSRGQSTEAFF. The rearrangement links TRBV4-3 to TRBJ1-1; D is perhaps TRBD1 (6 bases). Germline V gives CDR1 LGHNA, CDR2 YSLEER. The CDR3 is 13 residues long.

This clone was counted at least ten times. The chain recombines TRBV30 with TRBJ2-7; TRBD2 might be the D (6 bases). V gave up 4 bases and J gave up 3 bases, with 10 bases separating them. CDR1 and CDR2 (germline): GTSNPN, SVGIG (reference sequence). There are 12 residues in the CDR3. The CDR3 sequence is CAWNYGGYEQYF. CDR3 DNA sequence: TGTGCCTGGAACTACGGGGGCTACGAGCAGTACTTC.

V is TRBV7-8 and J is TRBJ1-2; 10 bases match TRBD1. CDR1 and CDR2 (germline): SGHVS, FQNEAQ. This CDR3 region has 18 residues. V shed 4 bases and J 6 bases; nucleotides not matched to a gene: 17. CDR3 nucleotide sequence: TGTGCCAGCAGCTCCTTTACTTCTTTCGGCGGGACAGGGGATGGCTACACCTTC. Translating it yields CASSSFTSFGGTGDGYTF.

The chain uses TRBV6-5 and TRBJ1-4; TRBD1 matches at 7 bases. CDR3 size: 15 residues. Losses at the gene ends were 5 bases for V and 9 bases for J; bases not matched to a gene: 12. Germline-derived CDR1 and CDR2 are MNHEY and SVGAGI. The CDR3 nucleotides read TGTGCCAGCAGTCCTCGGAGGACAGGAAGACAAAAACTGTTTTTT. This codes for CASSPRRTGRQKLFF.

CDR3 amino acids: CASSLGLAETYEQYF. The CDR3 nucleotides read TGTGCCAGCAGCTTGGGACTAGCGGAAACCTACGAGCAGTACTTC. The V call is TRBV27, the J call TRBJ2-7, with 11 bases that match TRBD2. The CDR3 contains 15 residues. J lost 2 bases, V lost 6 bases, and 6 bases had no gene match. The germline CDR1 and CDR2 sequences are MNHEY and SMNVEV (reference sequence).

The rearrangement joins TRBV7-2 to TRBJ2-7; no clear D. This CDR3 spans 14 amino acids. The germline V gene has CDR1 SGHTA and CDR2 FQGNSA. V was shortened by 0 bases and J by 3 bases, with 9 bases between the two germline ends. The CDR3: CASSLALKGYEQYF. The CDR3 coding sequence is TGTGCCAGCAGCTTAGCGCTAAAGGGCTACGAGCAGTACTTC.

The rearrangement uses TRBV4-1 and TRBJ2-2, with 16 bases identical to TRBD2. The germline V gene has CDR1 MGHRA and CDR2 YSYEKL. Unmatched junction bases numbered 4, after V lost 6 bases and J lost 0 bases. The CDR3 loop spans 18 amino acids. The CDR3 bases are TGCGCCAGCAGGCCCGGGACTAGCGGGAGGGCGAACACCGGGGAGCTGTTTTTT. Translated: CASRPGTSGRANTGELFF.

The chain couples TRBV7-9 to TRBJ1-1; D not resolved. Trimming removed 4 bases at V and 5 bases at J, with 17 bases between. The germline CDR1 and CDR2 sequences are SEHNR and FQNEAQ (reference sequence). The CDR3 spans 15 residues. The CDR3 spells CASSSAGLSGTEAFF. The CDR3 bases are TGTGCCAGCAGCTCAGCCGGGCTATCGGGGACTGAAGCTTTCTTT.

This sequence joins TRBV30 and TRBJ2-1; D uncertain. CDR3 size: 13 residues. Trimming took off 2 bases at V and 4 bases at J, with 9 bases between the two ends. Germline V gene data show CDR1 as GTSNPN and CDR2 as SVGIG (reference sequence). The CDR3 DNA reads TGTGCCTGGAGTAGCTTGGGATACAATGAGCAGTTCTTC. This translates into CAWSSLGYNEQFF.

V is TRBV7-3 and J is TRBJ2-7, with a tentative D call TRBD1 (6 bases). V lost 5 bases to trimming and J lost 2 bases, with 13 bases between them. The CDR3 is made up of 14 amino acids. Germline-derived CDR1 and CDR2 are SGHTA and FQGTGA. The CDR3 DNA reads as TGTGCCAGCAGCCTCAGCAGGGGACCCTACGAGCAGTACTTC. It is translated as CASSLSRGPYEQYF.

This chain connects TRBV28 to TRBJ2-2, with 9 bases lining up with TRBD2. V lost 3 bases, J lost 1 base, and 3 bases stayed unmatched. Germline-derived CDR1 and CDR2 are MDHEN and SYDVKM. CDR3 length: 16 residues. The CDR3 nucleotides read TGTGCCAGCAGTTTTTATAGCGGGAGGAACACCGGGGAGCTGTTTTTT. It is translated as CASSFYSGRNTGELFF.

CDR3 amino acids: CAISLSGGFTEAFF. DNA of the CDR3: TGTGCCATCAGTCTATCAGGGGGTTTTACTGAAGCTTTCTTT. V is TRBV10-3 and J is TRBJ1-1; 7 bases map to TRBD1. Germline V gene data show CDR1 as ENHRY and CDR2 as SYGVKD. The CDR3 consists of 14 residues. Trimming cost V 5 bases and J 5 bases; bases outside gene matches: 8.

The rearrangement joins TRBV5-1 to TRBJ2-7; D possibly uses TRBD1 or TRBD2 (6 bases each). This CDR3 has 14 residues. The germline V gene has CDR1 SGHRS and CDR2 YFSETQ. Between the trimmed V and J ends, which lost 0 bases and 5 bases, there was a span of 12 bases. The CDR3 spells CASSLGGALDEQYF. The CDR3 DNA reads TGCGCCAGCAGCTTGGGGGGGGCGCTTGACGAGCAGTACTTC.

This clone was recorded a few times. In nucleotides, the CDR3 is TGTGCCAGCTCTGGGGCCAACGTCCTGACTTTC. The encoded protein is CASSGANVLTF. The V call is TRBV6-6, the J call TRBJ2-6; D not resolved. The V end lost 8 bases, the J end lost 1 base, and 0 bases lay between the germline ends. In germline, CDR1 is MNHNY, CDR2 SVGAGI (reference sequence). The CDR3 has 11 residues.

In regard to this clone: One base separates it from a far larger clone, so it is likely a read error. Other DNA sequences in this specimen translate into the identical CDR3. The chain recombines TRBV28 with TRBJ2-7, with 8 nucleotides matching TRBD2. The germline gives CDR1 MDHEN, CDR2 SYDVKM. This CDR3 has 15 amino acids. This CDR3 is CASSLVTSGTYEQYF. CDR3 DNA sequence: TGTGCCAGTAGTTTAGTAACTAGCGGTACCTACGAGCAGTACTTC.

This clone has a handful of counts. A read error likely explains this, since a far larger clone differs by one base. The conserved phenylalanine or tryptophan normally closing the CDR3 is absent here, so this likely arose from a read error. The chain uses TRBV5-4 and TRBJ1-1, with D uncertain. Trimming shortened V by 1 base and J by 3 bases, and 10 bases separated the two germline ends. There are 14 residues in the CDR3. Germline CDR1 and CDR2: SGHNT and YYREEE (reference sequence). CDR3 residues: CASSLSVGDTEAFL. In DNA form, the CDR3 reads TGTGCCAGCAGCTTGTCGGTCGGGGACACTGAAGCTTTCCTT.

Worth noting for this clone: It is likely a read error: a sequence one base away is far more abundant. The CDR3 spells CASSHSEITEAFF. The CDR3 nucleotides are TGTGCCAGCAGCCACAGTGAGATCACTGAAGCTTTCTTT. V gene TRBV11-1 combines with J gene TRBJ1-1, with D unresolved. Per the germline V gene, CDR1 is SGHAT and CDR2 is FQDESV (reference sequence). V was clipped by 5 bases and J by 4 bases, with 11 bases between them. The CDR3 consists of 13 residues.

The chain combines TRBV10-3 with TRBJ2-5, with D hard to call. Germline V lookup: CDR1 ENHRY, CDR2 SYGVKD. The CDR3 contains 14 residues. V lost 0 bases, J lost 6 bases, and 11 bases lay in between. For the CDR3, the DNA is TGTGCCATCAGTGAGTCGACGGTAGTGAAGACCCAGTACTTC. Residues: CAISESTVVKTQYF.

The sample holds one count of this clone. The identical CDR3 is also encoded by other nucleotide sequences in the sample. DNA for the CDR3: TGTGCCTGGAGGGGTACCGGGGAGCTGTTTTTT. The encoded protein is CAWRGTGELFF. This rearrangement joins TRBV30 to TRBJ2-2; D not resolved. Germline V gene sequence: CDR1 GTSNPN, CDR2 SVGIG (reference sequence). The CDR3 runs 11 residues. Deletions cut 3 bases from V and 5 bases from J, with 4 bases between.

V gene TRBV4-3 combines with J gene TRBJ1-5; D is possibly TRBD1 (5 bases). The V and J ends lost 0 bases and 7 bases respectively, with 7 bases between them. CDR1 and CDR2 from the germline V gene are LGHNA and YSLEER. CDR3 length: 13 residues. In DNA form, the CDR3 reads TGCGCCAGCAGCCAAGATCGGGGCCAGCCCCAGCATTTT. It encodes CASSQDRGQPQHF.

The chain employs TRBV7-9 and TRBJ2-5; the D is unclear. V shed 5 bases and J shed 2 bases, with 12 bases lying between them. The CDR3 is 14 residues long. Per germline, CDR1 SEHNR and CDR2 FQNEAQ (reference sequence). The CDR3: CASSPPLGQETQYF. DNA of the CDR3: TGTGCCAGCAGCCCCCCTTTAGGACAAGAGACCCAGTACTTC.

The V gene is TRBV30, the J gene TRBJ1-3; tentatively, D is TRBD1 (5 bases). Germline V CDR1 and CDR2: GTSNPN, SVGIG (reference sequence). V was shortened by 5 bases and J by 2 bases, with 16 bases between the two germline ends. The CDR3 sequence is 15 residues long. This CDR3 is CAWRRGAFAGNTIYF. The CDR3 DNA reads TGTGCCTGGCGGAGGGGAGCCTTCGCTGGAAACACCATATATTTT.